These T cell receptor beta chains were read from a single sample in a study of beta chain features in type 1 diabetes. Sequencing used immunoSEQ multiplex PCR; TCRdb keeps in-frame clones, though not all of them. Seen here are about 650,000 clones, around 12% observed once, and the top ten hold more than 0.1%. The sequencing input was naive CD4+ T cells from blood. Every receptor here comes from a man aged 30 to 39 with type 1 diabetes. The CDR3 runs from the conserved cysteine through the conserved F or W. Fields, in order: J gene, clone size, D gene, V gene, CDR3 DNA, CDR3 protein. A D gene is named only where the DNA matches it firmly. Clone size is given for some rows only: seen once, a few or many times, or a class if the clone is expanded.

TRBJ1-3 | . | . | TRBV9 | TGTGCCAGCACTCTACTCCCTGGGGGCCGGAACACCATATATTTT | CASTLLPGGRNTIYF
TRBJ2-1 | few | . | TRBV7-2 | TGTGCCAGCAGCTTATTTCAGGGCTACAATGAGCAGTTCTTC | CASSLFQGYNEQFF
TRBJ2-5 | few | TRBD2 | TRBV5-1 | TGCGCCAGCAGCTTGGAGCTAGCGGGGGGGCTGAAGACCCAGTACTTC | CASSLELAGGLKTQYF
TRBJ2-5 | . | . | TRBV19 | TGTGCCAGTAGTAACCCAGGATTCCAAGAGACCCAGTACTTC | CASSNPGFQETQYF
TRBJ2-3 | few | . | TRBV30 | TGTGCCTGGAGTGTAACCAGCCTGTCCAGCACAGATACGCAGTATTTT | CAWSVTSLSSTDTQYF
TRBJ1-6 | . | . | TRBV27 | TGTGCCAGCAGTTTACAGGGGCACGGCTCACCCCTCCACTTT | CASSLQGHGSPLHF
TRBJ1-6 | few | TRBD1 | TRBV5-8 | TGTGCCAGCAGCTCGGACAGGGAAGGTTCACCCCTCCACTTT | CASSSDREGSPLHF
TRBJ2-5 | few | . | TRBV27 | TGTGCCAGCAGAGGAGTTACCCCGACCCAGTACTTC | CASRGVTPTQYF
TRBJ2-7 | . | . | TRBV16 | TGTGCCAGCAGCCAGGTGGAACAGGGCTACGAGCAGTACTTC | CASSQVEQGYEQYF
TRBJ1-6 | few | TRBD1 | TRBV25-1 | TGTGCCAGCAGCCGACAGGGCTCCTATAATTCACCCCTCCACTTT | CASSRQGSYNSPLHF
TRBJ2-7 | . | TRBD1 | TRBV19 | TGTGCCAGTAGTTTAACCGGGACAGGGGTCCACGAGCAGTACTTC | CASSLTGTGVHEQYF
TRBJ1-1 | . | . | TRBV7-8 | TGTGCCAGCCTCTGGACAGAAGACACTGAAGCTTTCTTT | CASLWTEDTEAFF
TRBJ1-3 | . | . | TRBV30 | TGTGCCTGGTCCCGGACAGCCTCTGGAAACACCATATATTTT | CAWSRTASGNTIYF
TRBJ1-5 | few | . | TRBV28 | TGTGCCAGCCTCCTCGTGGGTTCAGGTCAGCCCCAGCATTTT | CASLLVGSGQPQHF
TRBJ1-2 | . | . | TRBV18 | TGTGCCAGCTCACCAAGCGCCCCAGGGGACTATGGCTACACCTTC | CASSPSAPGDYGYTF
TRBJ2-1 | . | TRBD1 | TRBV5-1 | TGCGCCAGCAGCACAGGGGACAGCCTCAATGAGCAGTTCTTC | CASSTGDSLNEQFF
TRBJ1-2 | . | . | TRBV11-2 | TGTGCCAGCAGCTTAGTCGTTGGCTACACCTTC | CASSLVVGYTF
TRBJ1-2 | few | . | TRBV19 | TGTGCCAGTACACTGGGTCAGTCCTTCTATGGCTACACCTTC | CASTLGQSFYGYTF
TRBJ2-7 | . | . | TRBV19 | TGTGCCAGTAGTATAGACCGTTCCTACGAGCAGTACTTC | CASSIDRSYEQYF
TRBJ2-7 | few | . | TRBV29-1 | TGCAGCGTTGAAGGGGACTCCTACGAGCAGTACTTC | CSVEGDSYEQYF
TRBJ2-5 | few | TRBD1 | TRBV6-5 | TGTGCCAGCAGTCACCAGGGGACAGGGCTTTGGACCCAGTACTTC | CASSHQGTGLWTQYF
TRBJ1-2 | . | TRBD1 | TRBV6-6 | TGTGCCAGCAGTTACTCCCCCACAGGGGGTTATGGCTACACCTTC | CASSYSPTGGYGYTF
TRBJ2-7 | . | . | TRBV6-1 | TGTGCCAGCGGAACCCGGGGCTTCTCCGAGCAGTACTTC | CASGTRGFSEQYF
TRBJ2-5 | . | . | TRBV30 | TGTGCCTGGAGTCCCCCCGGACCCTCCGAGACCCAGTACTTC | CAWSPPGPSETQYF
TRBJ2-7 | . | . | TRBV6-1 | TGTGCCAGCAGTTCGACATACTACGAGCAGTACTTC | CASSSTYYEQYF
TRBJ2-4 | . | TRBD1 | TRBV2 | TGTGCCAGCAGGGGGACAGGGGGTGGGCAGTACTTC | CASRGTGGGQYF
TRBJ1-1 | . | . | TRBV5-1 | TGCGCCAGCAGCTTGGAAGCCCCGGGGACTGAAGCTTTCTTT | CASSLEAPGTEAFF
TRBJ2-1 | . | . | TRBV5-4 | TGTGCCAGCAGCTTGTACCGGGCAAGCTCCTACAATGAGCAGTTCTTC | CASSLYRASSYNEQFF
TRBJ1-3 | . | TRBD1 | TRBV15 | TGTGCCACCAGCAGAGATCAGGGGACAGCAAACACCATATATTTT | CATSRDQGTANTIYF
TRBJ2-3 | . | TRBD2 | TRBV10-3 | TGTGCCATCATGGATAGCGGGGGAGGGGATACGCAGTATTTT | CAIMDSGGGDTQYF
TRBJ2-7 | few | TRBD1 | TRBV27 | TGTGCCAGCAGTTTAGGGGACAGGGCCTACGAGCAGTACTTC | CASSLGDRAYEQYF
TRBJ1-6 | few | . | TRBV9 | TGTGCCAGCAGCGCGGACGGGGGGCGTAGGAATTCACCCCTCCACTTT | CASSADGGRRNSPLHF
TRBJ2-3 | . | . | TRBV6-5 | TGTGCCAGCAGTTTGGTCGTAGGGGGCACAGATACGCAGTATTTT | CASSLVVGGTDTQYF
TRBJ2-1 | many | . | TRBV14 | TGTGCCAGCAGCCAAAGGGGGGATGAGCAGTTCTTC | CASSQRGDEQFF
TRBJ2-3 | . | . | TRBV18 | TGTGCCAGCTCACCATCGGGCACAGATACGCAGTATTTT | CASSPSGTDTQYF
TRBJ1-5 | few | . | TRBV11-2 | TGTGCCAGCAGCTTAGAAGGTTCTCTGCCCCAGCATTTT | CASSLEGSLPQHF
TRBJ1-4 | . | TRBD1 | TRBV7-9 | TGTGCCAGCAGCTTATCGACAGGGGAAAAACTGTTTTTT | CASSLSTGEKLFF
TRBJ1-2 | . | . | TRBV29-1 | TGCAGCGCCCTCCGTGGGGGGAGGAACTATGGCTACACCTTC | CSALRGGRNYGYTF
TRBJ2-2 | . | . | TRBV18 | TGTGCCAGCTCACCGGGAGAGGGATCCACCGGGGAGCTGTTTTTT | CASSPGEGSTGELFF
TRBJ2-5 | few | TRBD1 | TRBV9 | TGTGCCAGCAGCGTGACAGGACAGGGAACCCAAGAGACCCAGTACTTC | CASSVTGQGTQETQYF
TRBJ2-5 | . | TRBD1 | TRBV10-3 | TGTGCCATCAGTGGGGGACAGGGAACGGAGACCCAGTACTTC | CAISGGQGTETQYF
TRBJ1-2 | few | . | TRBV11-2 | TGTGCCAGCAGCTTATACACCAATGGCTACACCTTC | CASSLYTNGYTF
TRBJ2-2 | . | TRBD1 | TRBV13 | TGTGCCAGCAGCCCCGGGACAGTCCAAAGAGGTGGCACCGGGGAGCTGTTTTTT | CASSPGTVQRGGTGELFF
TRBJ2-5 | . | . | TRBV10-3 | TGTGCCATCCAAAGACAGTTTTTGGAGACCCAGTACTTC | CAIQRQFLETQYF
TRBJ1-3 | few | . | TRBV6-6 | TGTGCCAGCAGTCCCCGCGCTTTGGGGGCTGGAAACACCATATATTTT | CASSPRALGAGNTIYF
TRBJ2-5 | few | . | TRBV28 | TGTGCCAGCAGTTTGGCGCTGGGACTCTACTCTTTCCAAGAGACCCAGTACTTC | CASSLALGLYSFQETQYF
TRBJ1-2 | few | . | TRBV30 | TGTGCCTGGAGTGGATCAGTGGGAGGCTACACCTTC | CAWSGSVGGYTF